This TCR beta chain was captured by sequencing in a study of cytomegalovirus exposure and HLA in healthy donors. Whole-study findings and limits: Sequencing likely produced, as an artifact, a cluster of highly shared sequence variants. Equally common other TCR beta chains were less clonally expanded than HLA-associated ones, a later analysis found.

As to this clone: The antigen remains undetermined.

PCR involved 60 Vbeta and 13 Jbeta primers. Data came from immunoSEQ multiplex PCR; TCRdb stores just in-frame clones and leaves some out. The sample consists of roughly 75,000 clones, around 83% of them appearing once. Sequenced input: PBMCs. The sequence was collected from a man aged 70-80 years in good health and CMV-seropositive.

The CDR3, as DNA: TGCGCCAGCGCAATAACGGGGAACACCGGGGAGCTGTTTTTT. Its translation is CASAITGNTGELFF. V usage is TRBV4-3 and J usage is TRBJ2-2; D gene ambiguous. The germline CDR1 and CDR2 sequences are LGHNA and YSLEER. This CDR3 has 14 amino acids. The V end was cut by 8 bases, the J end by 1 base, with 11 bases between.